This T cell receptor (beta chain) was identified in a study of cytomegalovirus exposure and HLA in healthy donors. Note on this clone: Its specificity is unknown.

Germline values: CDR1 MRHNA, CDR2 SNTAGT. CDR3 length equals 15 residues. Losses at the gene ends were 4 bases for V and 2 bases for J; bases not matched to a gene: 5. Study results and caveats: Later, TCR association rates were found to vary by HLA locus, highest for DRB1 and lowest for HLA-C.

The PCR made use of 60 Vbeta and 13 Jbeta primers. Sequencing was performed with immunoSEQ multiplex PCR; in TCRdb, only in-frame clones are kept and a portion is missing. The profile shows 200,000 to 250,000 clones, roughly 84% of them singletons. V and J are TRBV6-4 and TRBJ2-3, with 8 bases aligning to TRBD2. The specimen sequenced was PBMCs. This TCR came from a boy aged 2 to 9 in good health and CMV-seronegative. CDR3 bases: TGTGCCAGCAGTGTTACTAGCGGATCCACAGATACGCAGTATTTT. Amino acid sequence: CASSVTSGSTDTQYF.